The clone carrying this TCR beta chain was observed a single time. The method was immunoSEQ multiplex PCR; TCRdb's version includes in-frame clones alone and lacks a portion of them. The data contain 200,000 to 250,000 clones, roughly 80% of them singletons. The germline V gene has CDR1 MNHEY and CDR2 SVGAGI. CDR3 size: 13 residues. Between the trimmed V and J ends, which lost 2 bases and 8 bases, there was a span of 12 bases. The data belong to a study of blood T cell repertoires in COVID-19. Study-level information: The cDNA or gDNA used as material had been derived from T cells, B-cell-depleted T cells, or PBMCs.

Sample: peripheral blood. The rearrangement links TRBV6-5 to TRBJ1-1; maybe TRBD1 (5 bases). The TCR was taken from a woman aged 80 or over with COVID-19, enrolled during active disease. This CDR3 is CASSYGGAAEAFF. The DNA of the CDR3 is TGTGCCAGCAGTTACGGAGGGGCCGCGGAAGCTTTCTTT.